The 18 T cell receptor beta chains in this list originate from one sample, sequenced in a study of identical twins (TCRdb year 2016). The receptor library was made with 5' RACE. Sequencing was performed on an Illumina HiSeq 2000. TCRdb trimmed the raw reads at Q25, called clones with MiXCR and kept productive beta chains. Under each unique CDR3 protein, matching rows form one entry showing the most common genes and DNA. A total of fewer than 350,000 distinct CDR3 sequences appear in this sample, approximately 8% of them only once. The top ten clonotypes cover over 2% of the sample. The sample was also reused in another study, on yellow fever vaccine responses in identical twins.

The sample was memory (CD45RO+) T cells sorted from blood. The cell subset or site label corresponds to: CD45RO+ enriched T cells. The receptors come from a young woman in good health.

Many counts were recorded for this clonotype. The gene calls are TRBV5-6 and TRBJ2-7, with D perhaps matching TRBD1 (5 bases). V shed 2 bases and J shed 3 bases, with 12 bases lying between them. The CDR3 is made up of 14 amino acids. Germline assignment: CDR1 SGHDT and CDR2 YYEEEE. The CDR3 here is CASSFGPRVYEQYV. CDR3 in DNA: TGTGCCAGCAGCTTTGGGCCCAGGGTCTACGAGCAGTACGTC.

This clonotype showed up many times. CDR3 loop: CASSYAANSPLHF. CDR3 in DNA: TGTGCCAGCAGTTATGCAGCTAATTCACCCCTCCACTTT. J is TRBJ1-6 and V is TRBV6-5; D not resolved. Germline assignment: CDR1 MNHEY and CDR2 SVGAGI. V gave up 3 bases and J gave up 6 bases, with 6 bases separating them. This CDR3 region has 13 residues.

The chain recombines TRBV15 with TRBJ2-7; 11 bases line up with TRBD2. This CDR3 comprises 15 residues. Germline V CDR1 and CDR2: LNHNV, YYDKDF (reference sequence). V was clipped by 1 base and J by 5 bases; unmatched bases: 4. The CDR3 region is CATSRGGTSGHEQYV. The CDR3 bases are TGTGCCACCAGCAGAGGCGGGACTAGCGGTCACGAGCAGTACGTC.

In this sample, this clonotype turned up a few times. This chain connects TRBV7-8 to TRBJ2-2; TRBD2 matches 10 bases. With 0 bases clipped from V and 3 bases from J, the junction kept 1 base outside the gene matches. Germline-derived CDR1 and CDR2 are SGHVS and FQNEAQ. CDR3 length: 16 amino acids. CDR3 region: CASSLASGGYTGELFF. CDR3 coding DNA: TGTGCCAGCAGCTTAGCTAGCGGGGGGTACACCGGGGAGCTGTTTTTT.

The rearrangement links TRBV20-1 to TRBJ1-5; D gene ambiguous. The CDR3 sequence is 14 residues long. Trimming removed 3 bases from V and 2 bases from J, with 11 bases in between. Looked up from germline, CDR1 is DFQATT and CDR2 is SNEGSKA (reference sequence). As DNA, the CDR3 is TGCAGTGCTAGCCGAGTCATGGGCAATCAGCCCCAGCATTTT. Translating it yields CSASRVMGNQPQHF.

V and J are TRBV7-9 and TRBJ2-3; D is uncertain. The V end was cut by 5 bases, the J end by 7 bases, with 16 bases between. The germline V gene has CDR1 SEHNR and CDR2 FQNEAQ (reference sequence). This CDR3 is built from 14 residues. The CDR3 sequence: CASSETGASNTQYF. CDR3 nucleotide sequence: TGTGCCAGCAGCGAGACCGGTGCAAGCAATACGCAGTATTTT.

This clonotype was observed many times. CDR3 protein: CATSGVSLRDTQYF. The CDR3 DNA is TGTGCCACCAGTGGGGTGAGCCTCCGGGATACGCAGTATTTT. This chain connects TRBV24-1 to TRBJ2-3; unclear D gene. The CDR3 consists of 14 residues. Trimming took off 5 bases at V and 6 bases at J, with 14 bases between the two ends. Germline assignment: CDR1 KGHDR and CDR2 SFDVKD.

For the CDR3, the DNA is TGTGCCATCGACAGGGACGAGCAGTACTTC. Translation gives CAIDRDEQYF. The genes are TRBV6-6 and TRBJ2-7, with TRBD1 matching 7 bases. CDR1 and CDR2 from the germline V gene are MNHNY and SVGAGI (reference sequence). The V and J ends lost 10 bases and 5 bases, in that order; junction bases with no gene match: 2. The CDR3 contains 10 residues.

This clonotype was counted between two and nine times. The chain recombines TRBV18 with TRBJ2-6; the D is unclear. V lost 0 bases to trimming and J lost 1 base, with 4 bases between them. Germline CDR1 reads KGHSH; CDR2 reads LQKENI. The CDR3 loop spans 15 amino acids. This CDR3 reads CASSPPESGANVLTF. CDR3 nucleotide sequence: TGTGCCAGCTCACCACCGGAATCTGGGGCCAACGTCCTGACTTTC.

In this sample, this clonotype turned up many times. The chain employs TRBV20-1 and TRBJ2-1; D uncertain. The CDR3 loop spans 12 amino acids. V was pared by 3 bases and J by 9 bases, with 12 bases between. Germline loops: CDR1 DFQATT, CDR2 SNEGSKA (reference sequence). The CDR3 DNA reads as TGCAGTGCTAGCCCCCTTGGTCCTGAGCAGTTCTTC. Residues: CSASPLGPEQFF.

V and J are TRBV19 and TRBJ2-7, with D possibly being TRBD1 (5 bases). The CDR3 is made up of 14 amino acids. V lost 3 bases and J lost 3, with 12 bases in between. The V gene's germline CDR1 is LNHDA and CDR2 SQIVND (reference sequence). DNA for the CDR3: TGTGCCAGTAGTATTCCCGGACAAATCTACGAGCAGTACTTC. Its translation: CASSIPGQIYEQYF.

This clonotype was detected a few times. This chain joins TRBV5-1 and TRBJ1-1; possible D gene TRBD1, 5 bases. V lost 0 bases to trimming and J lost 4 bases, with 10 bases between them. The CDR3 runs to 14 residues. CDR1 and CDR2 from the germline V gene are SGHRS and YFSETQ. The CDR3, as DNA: TGCGCCAGCAGCTTGGCAGGGTCAGGCACTGAAGCTTTCTTT. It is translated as CASSLAGSGTEAFF.

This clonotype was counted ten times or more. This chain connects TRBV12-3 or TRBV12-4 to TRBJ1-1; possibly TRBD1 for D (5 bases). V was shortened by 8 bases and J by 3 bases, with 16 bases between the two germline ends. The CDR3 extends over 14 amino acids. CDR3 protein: CASSLIGGHTEAFF. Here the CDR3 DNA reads TGTGCCAGCTCTCTGATCGGGGGTCACACTGAAGCTTTCTTT.

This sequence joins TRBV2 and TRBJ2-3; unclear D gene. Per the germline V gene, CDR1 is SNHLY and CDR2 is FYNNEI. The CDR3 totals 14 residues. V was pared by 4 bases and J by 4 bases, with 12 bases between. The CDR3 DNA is TGTGCCAGCAGTGGAGCCGTTGGAGCAGATACGCAGTATTTT. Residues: CASSGAVGADTQYF.

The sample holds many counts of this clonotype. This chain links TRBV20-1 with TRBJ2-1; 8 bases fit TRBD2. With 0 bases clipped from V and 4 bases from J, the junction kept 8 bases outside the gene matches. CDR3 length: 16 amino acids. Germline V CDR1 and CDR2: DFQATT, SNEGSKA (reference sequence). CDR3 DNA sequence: TGCAGTGCTAGAGATCTGGAGCGGGAGCGTTACAATGAGCAGTTCTTC. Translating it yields CSARDLERERYNEQFF.

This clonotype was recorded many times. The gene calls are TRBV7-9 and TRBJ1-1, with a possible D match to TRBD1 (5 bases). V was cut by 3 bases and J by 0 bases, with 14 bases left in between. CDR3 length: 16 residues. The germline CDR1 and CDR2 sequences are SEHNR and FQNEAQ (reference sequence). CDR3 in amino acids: CASSFDYRIMNTEAFF. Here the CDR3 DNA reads TGTGCCAGCAGCTTTGACTACAGGATCATGAACACTGAAGCTTTCTTT.

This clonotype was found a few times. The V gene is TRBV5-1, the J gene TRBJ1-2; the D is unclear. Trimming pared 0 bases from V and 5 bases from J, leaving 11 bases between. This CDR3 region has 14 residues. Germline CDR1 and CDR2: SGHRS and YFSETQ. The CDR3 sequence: CASSLEAPTYGYTF. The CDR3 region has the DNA TGCGCCAGCAGCTTGGAGGCACCTACGTATGGCTACACCTTC.

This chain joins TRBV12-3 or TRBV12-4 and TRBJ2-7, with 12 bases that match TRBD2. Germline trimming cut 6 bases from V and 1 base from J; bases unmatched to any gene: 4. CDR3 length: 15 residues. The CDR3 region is CASSVLAGGSYEQYF. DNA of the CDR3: TGTGCCAGCAGCGTTCTAGCGGGAGGGTCCTACGAGCAGTACTTC.